This T cell receptor beta chain was profiled in a study of T cell changes during pregnancy in multiple sclerosis. This clone was seen once. Data came from immunoSEQ multiplex PCR; TCRdb stores just in-frame clones and leaves some out. The profile shows about 40,000 clones, roughly nine tenths of them singletons. The specimen was CD4+ T cells from peripheral blood mononuclear cells, collected in the first trimester of pregnancy. This TCR came from a female donor with multiple sclerosis, enrolled in a pregnancy study.

The CDR3 loop reads CATSRDDRKWVGTVNTEAFF. CDR3 sequence (DNA): TGTGCCACCAGCAGAGATGATCGGAAATGGGTCGGGACAGTGAACACTGAAGCTTTCTTT. This chain joins TRBV15 and TRBJ1-1, with 7 bases that match TRBD1. The V and J ends lost 0 bases and 0 bases, in that order; junction bases with no gene match: 16. This CDR3 has 20 residues. Germline loops: CDR1 LNHNV, CDR2 YYDKDF (reference sequence).